This TCR beta chain originates from a study of molecular identifiers for immune sequencing clone quantification. Study-level background: Replicate experiments divided RNA from roughly 20,000 or 100,000 naive CD8 cells into five parts and sequenced four.

TCRdb redid the calling of the PCR reads with MiXCR, one entry per CDR3 protein. The table records about 320,000 distinct CDR3 sequences, about a quarter of them present only once. Ten or more counts support this clonotype. Its cognate antigen is unknown. Study-wide findings and caveats: In naive cells, under 1% of molecules belonged to clones above 20 RNA copies, against over 97% in effector cells.

This CDR3 is built from 15 residues. Germline-derived CDR1 and CDR2 are MNHEY and SVGAGI. V shed 5 bases, J shed 1 base, and the junction held 6 bases outside the gene matches. This rearrangement joins TRBV6-5 to TRBJ1-1; 8 nucleotides line up with TRBD1. This receptor was obtained from a human donor in good health. Some libraries in this study had Jurkat cell RNA spiked in. The sequencing sample was made of naive CD8+ T cells from blood, with Jurkat cell RNA spiked in. Stated subset: FACS-sorted CD8+CD4-CCR7+CD45RA+ naive T cells. CDR3 nucleotides: TGTGCCAGCAGTGAAGCAGGGGGCGCGAACACTGAAGCTTTCTTT. It translates to CASSEAGGANTEAFF.